The clone carrying this T cell receptor (beta chain) has ten or more counts. Its cognate antigen is unknown. This entry is derived from a study of identical twins. Overall study results and limits: Low generation probability was overrepresented in out-of-frame alpha sequences shared by twins.

Among all donors, each was a healthy Caucasian. Unique molecular identifiers were in the cDNA, with template-switch universal primer binding. TCRdb independently ran MiXCR on the 5' RACE reads; one entry per CDR3 protein. The repertoire includes around 490,000 distinct CDR3 sequences, roughly 13% of them detected once, and approximately 0.98% sits in the top ten. The CDR3 runs to 14 residues. Per germline, CDR1 DFQATT and CDR2 SNEGSKA (reference sequence). With 4 bases removed from V and 14 bases from J, the gap between germline ends came to 24 bases. Separately, the same data were catalogued under a study of yellow fever vaccine responses in identical twins.

This sequence joins TRBV20-1 and TRBJ2-1, with a weak D call TRBD2 (7 bases). This clonotype originated in a woman between 18 and 30 years old in good health. The specimen was CD4+ T cells sorted from blood. The CDR3 bases are TGCAGTGCTATACTCTCCAGGGGAGGGCCTTCTGAGTTCTTC. Its translation: CSAILSRGGPSEFF.